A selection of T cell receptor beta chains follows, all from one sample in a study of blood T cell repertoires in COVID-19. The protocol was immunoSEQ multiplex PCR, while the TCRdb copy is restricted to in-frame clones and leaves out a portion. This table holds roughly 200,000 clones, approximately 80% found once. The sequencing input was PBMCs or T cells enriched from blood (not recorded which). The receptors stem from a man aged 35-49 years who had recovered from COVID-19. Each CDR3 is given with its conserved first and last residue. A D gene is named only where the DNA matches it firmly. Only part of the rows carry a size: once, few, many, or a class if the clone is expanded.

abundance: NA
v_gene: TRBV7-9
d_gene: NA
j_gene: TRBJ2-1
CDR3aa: CASSSRLNQHYYNEQFF
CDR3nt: TGTGCCAGCAGCTCCCGACTCAACCAACATTATTACAATGAGCAGTTCTTC

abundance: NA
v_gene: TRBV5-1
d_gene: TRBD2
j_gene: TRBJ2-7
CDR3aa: CASSLGTSGSTYEQYF
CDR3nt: TGCGCCAGCAGCTTAGGGACTAGCGGGAGTACCTACGAGCAGTACTTC

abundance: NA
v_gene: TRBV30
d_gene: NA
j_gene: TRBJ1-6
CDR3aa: CAWSVRGGNSPLHF
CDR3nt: TGTGCCTGGAGTGTAAGGGGGGGTAATTCACCCCTCCACTTT

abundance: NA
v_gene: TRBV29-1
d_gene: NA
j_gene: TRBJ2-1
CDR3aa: CSVVDTQISYNEQFF
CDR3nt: TGCAGCGTCGTGGACACCCAAATCTCCTACAATGAGCAGTTCTTC

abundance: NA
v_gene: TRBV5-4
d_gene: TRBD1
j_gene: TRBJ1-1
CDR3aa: CASSPTGQQNTEAFF
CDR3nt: TGTGCCAGCAGCCCCACGGGACAGCAGAACACTGAAGCTTTCTTT

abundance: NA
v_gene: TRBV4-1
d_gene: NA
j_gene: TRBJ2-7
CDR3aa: CASSPLRGGWEQYF
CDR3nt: TGCGCCAGCAGCCCGCTGAGGGGGGGATGGGAGCAGTACTTC

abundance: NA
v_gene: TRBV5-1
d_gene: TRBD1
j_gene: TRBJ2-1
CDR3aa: CASSFTGGSYNEQFF
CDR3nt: TGCGCCAGCAGCTTTACAGGGGGCTCCTACAATGAGCAGTTCTTC

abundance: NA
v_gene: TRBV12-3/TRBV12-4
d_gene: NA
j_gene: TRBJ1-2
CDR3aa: CASSLRGRGYTF
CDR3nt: TGTGCCAGCAGTCTCAGGGGACGCGGCTACACCTTC

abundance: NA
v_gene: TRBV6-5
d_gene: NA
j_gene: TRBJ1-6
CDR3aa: CASRGGDANSPLHF
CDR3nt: TGTGCCAGCCGAGGAGGGGACGCAAATTCACCCCTCCACTTT

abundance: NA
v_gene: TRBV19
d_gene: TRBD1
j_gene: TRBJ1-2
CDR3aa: CASSPTGSREGYTF
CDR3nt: TGTGCCAGTAGTCCGACAGGGAGTAGAGAAGGCTACACCTTC

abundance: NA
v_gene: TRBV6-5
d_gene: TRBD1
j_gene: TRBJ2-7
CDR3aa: CASRPGTGGHEQYF
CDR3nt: TGTGCCAGCAGGCCCGGGACAGGGGGCCACGAGCAGTACTTC

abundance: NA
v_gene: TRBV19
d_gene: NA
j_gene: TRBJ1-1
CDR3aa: CASSPGVNTEAFF
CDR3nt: TGTGCCAGTAGCCCGGGGGTGAACACTGAAGCTTTCTTT

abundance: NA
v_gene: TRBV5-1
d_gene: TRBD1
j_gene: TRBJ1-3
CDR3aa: CASRPSPRDRGNTIYF
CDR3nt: TGCGCCAGCAGGCCCTCCCCCCGGGACAGGGGAAACACCATATATTTT

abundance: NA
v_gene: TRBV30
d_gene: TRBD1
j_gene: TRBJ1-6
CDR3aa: CAWYRGRNSPLHF
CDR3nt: TGTGCCTGGTACAGGGGGCGGAATTCACCCCTCCACTTT

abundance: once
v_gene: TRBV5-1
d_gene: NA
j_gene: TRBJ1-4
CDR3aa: CASSRVPFSGVTNEKLFF
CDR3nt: TGCGCCAGCAGCAGAGTCCCCTTTTCCGGGGTAACTAATGAAAAACTGTTTTTT

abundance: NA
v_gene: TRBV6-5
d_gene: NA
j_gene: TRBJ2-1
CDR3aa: CASSYSIAPRGNEQFF
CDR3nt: TGTGCCAGCAGTTACTCAATTGCGCCCAGGGGCAATGAGCAGTTCTTC

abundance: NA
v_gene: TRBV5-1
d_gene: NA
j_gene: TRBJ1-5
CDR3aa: CASSPGGGNQPQHF
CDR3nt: TGCGCCAGCAGCCCGGGGGGCGGCAATCAGCCCCAGCATTTT

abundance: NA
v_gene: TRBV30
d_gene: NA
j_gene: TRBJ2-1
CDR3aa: CAWSVRGAFSYNEQFF
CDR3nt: TGTGCCTGGAGTGTACGCGGGGCATTCTCCTACAATGAGCAGTTCTTC

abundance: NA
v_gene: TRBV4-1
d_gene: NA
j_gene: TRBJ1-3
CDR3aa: CASSHIGQSGNTIYF
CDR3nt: TGCGCCAGCAGCCATATTGGCCAATCTGGAAACACCATATATTTT

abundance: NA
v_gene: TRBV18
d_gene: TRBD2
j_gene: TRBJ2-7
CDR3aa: CASSPSTSDPYEQYF
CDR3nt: TGTGCCAGCTCGCCCAGCACTAGCGACCCCTACGAGCAGTACTTC

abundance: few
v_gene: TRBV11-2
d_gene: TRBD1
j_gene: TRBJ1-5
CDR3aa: CASSLAGGEQPQHF
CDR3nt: TGTGCCAGCAGCTTAGCAGGGGGCGAGCAGCCCCAGCATTTT

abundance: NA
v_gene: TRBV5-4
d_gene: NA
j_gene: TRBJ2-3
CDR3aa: CASSFRDTQYF
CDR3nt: TGTGCCAGCAGCTTCCGGGATACGCAGTATTTT

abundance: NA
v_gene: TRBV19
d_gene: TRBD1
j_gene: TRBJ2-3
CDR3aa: CASSIVDRGDTDTQYF
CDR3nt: TGTGCCAGTAGTATAGTTGACAGGGGGGACACAGATACGCAGTATTTT

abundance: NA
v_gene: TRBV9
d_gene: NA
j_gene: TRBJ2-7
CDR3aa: CASSVVGDPKHEQYF
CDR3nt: TGTGCCAGCAGCGTAGTTGGAGACCCTAAACACGAGCAGTACTTC

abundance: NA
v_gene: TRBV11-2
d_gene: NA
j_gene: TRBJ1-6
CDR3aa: CASSPSRVISPLHF
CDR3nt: TGTGCCAGCAGCCCCTCGAGGGTTATTTCACCCCTCCACTTT

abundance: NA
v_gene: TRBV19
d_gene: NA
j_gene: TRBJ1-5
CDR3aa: CATTPGGDGQPQHF
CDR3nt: TGTGCCACCACACCCGGAGGGGATGGTCAGCCCCAGCATTTT

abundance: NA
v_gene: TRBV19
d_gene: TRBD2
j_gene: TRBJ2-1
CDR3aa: CASSSVAGGDFNEQFF
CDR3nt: TGTGCCAGTAGTTCCGTAGCGGGGGGGGATTTTAATGAGCAGTTCTTC

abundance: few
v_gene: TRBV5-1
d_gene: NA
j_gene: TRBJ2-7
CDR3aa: CASSLAGEQYF
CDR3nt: TGCGCCAGCAGCTTGGCCGGCGAGCAGTACTTC

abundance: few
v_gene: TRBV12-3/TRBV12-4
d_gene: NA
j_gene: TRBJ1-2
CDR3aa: CASSPQGSYGYTF
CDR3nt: TGTGCCAGCAGTCCCCAGGGGTCCTATGGCTACACCTTC

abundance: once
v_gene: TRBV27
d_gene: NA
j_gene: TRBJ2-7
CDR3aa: CASRSGQNTYEQYF
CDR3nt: TGTGCCAGCAGATCGGGACAAAATACCTACGAGCAGTACTTC

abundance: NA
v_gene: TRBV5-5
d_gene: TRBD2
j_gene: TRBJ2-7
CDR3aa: CASSSLAGGAHEQYF
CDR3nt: TGTGCCAGCAGCTCCCTAGCGGGAGGAGCCCACGAGCAGTACTTC

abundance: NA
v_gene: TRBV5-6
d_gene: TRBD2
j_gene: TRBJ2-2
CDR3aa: CASSLRLAGGTGELFF
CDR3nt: TGTGCCAGCAGCTTAAGACTAGCGGGAGGTACCGGGGAGCTGTTTTTT

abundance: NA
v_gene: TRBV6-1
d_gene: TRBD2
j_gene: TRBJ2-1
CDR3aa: CASSDERGVYNEQFF
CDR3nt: TGTGCCAGCAGTGACGAGCGGGGGGTTTACAATGAGCAGTTCTTC

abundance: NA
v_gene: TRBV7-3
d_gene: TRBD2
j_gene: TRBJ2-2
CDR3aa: CASSPQLAGGTGELFF
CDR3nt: TGTGCCAGCAGCCCCCAGCTAGCGGGAGGCACCGGGGAGCTGTTTTTT

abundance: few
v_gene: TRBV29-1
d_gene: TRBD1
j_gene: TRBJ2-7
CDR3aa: CSTAGTGGIEQYF
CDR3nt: TGCAGCACCGCCGGGACAGGGGGCATCGAGCAGTACTTC

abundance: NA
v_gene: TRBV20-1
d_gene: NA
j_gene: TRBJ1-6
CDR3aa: CSASKGVDSPLHF
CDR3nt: TGCAGTGCTAGTAAAGGGGTGGATTCACCCCTCCACTTT

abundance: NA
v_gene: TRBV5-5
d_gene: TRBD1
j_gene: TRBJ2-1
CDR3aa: CASSSTGSRYNEQFF
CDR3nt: TGTGCCAGCAGCTCGACAGGGTCACGGTACAATGAGCAGTTCTTC

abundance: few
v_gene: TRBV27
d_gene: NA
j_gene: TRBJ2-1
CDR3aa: CASSPHDRYNEQFF
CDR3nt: TGTGCCAGCAGTCCTCACGACAGATACAATGAGCAGTTCTTC

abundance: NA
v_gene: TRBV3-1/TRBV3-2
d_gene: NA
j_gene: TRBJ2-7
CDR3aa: CASSAQGFSYEQYF
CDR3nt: TGTGCCAGCAGCGCACAGGGTTTCTCCTACGAGCAGTACTTC